One T cell receptor beta chain is described in this entry. The method was immunoSEQ multiplex PCR; TCRdb's version includes in-frame clones alone and lacks a portion of them. The sample consists of roughly 700,000 clones, roughly 70% of them appearing once. CDR3 length equals 15 residues. CDR1 is SGHKS, CDR2 YYEKEE, per germline (reference sequence). The V end was cut by 4 bases, the J end by 8 bases, with 21 bases between. This sample was taken from a study of shared clonotypes between healthy human individuals. The chain links TRBV5-5 to TRBJ1-1; D is undetermined. The sequence was obtained from a woman in her twenties or thirties in good health. Sequenced: memory CD4+ T cells sorted from blood. Sample subset: CD45RA-negative fraction. CDR3 loop: CASSQDGPIRSEAFF. CDR3 sequence (DNA): TGTGCCAGCAGCCAAGATGGTCCCATAAGATCCGAAGCTTTCTTT.